This entry lists 2 T cell receptor beta chains sequenced from one sample in a study of regulatory T cells in long-lasting Graves disease. Noted time point: newly diagnosed GD, antithyroid drugs for less than 3 months. PBMC-derived RNA was used for the TCR library. With iRepertoire HTBI primers and Arm-PCR of CDR3 regions, TCR beta libraries were built. One entry per CDR3 protein results from TCRdb running MiXCR on the multiplex PCR reads. The sample shows some 250,000 distinct CDR3 sequences, around 21% of them seen only once. Specimen: peripheral blood mononuclear cells (PBMCs), collected at new diagnosis, from a patient treated with antithyroid drugs. The source of these receptors is a female donor with Graves disease.

The sample holds many counts of this clonotype. The chain couples TRBV12-5 to TRBJ2-3, with 10 nucleotides matching TRBD2. This CDR3 spans 14 amino acids. V was pared by 3 bases and J by 5 bases, with 2 bases of the junction left unmatched. Germline V lookup: CDR1 LGHNT, CDR2 FRNRAP. The CDR3 DNA is TGTGCTAGTGGTTTTAGCGGGGGGAGAGATACGCAGTATTTT. Protein product: CASGFSGGRDTQYF. The complete variable domain, with remaining parts taken from reference TRBV12-5 and TRBJ2-3, reads DARVTQTPRHKVTEMGQEVTMRCQPILGHNTVFWYRQTMMQGLELLAYFRNRAPLDDSGMPKDRFSAEMPDATLATLKIQPSEPRDSAVYFCASGFSGGRDTQYFGPGTRLTVL.

This clonotype was found many times. V and J are TRBV5-1 and TRBJ1-6, with 7 nucleotides matching TRBD1. The V gene end was trimmed by 5 bases and the J gene end by 7 bases; junction bases not matched to a gene: 3. The CDR3 covers 13 residues. Germline lookup yields CDR1 SGHRS and CDR2 YFSETQ. The chain's CDR3 is CASRRDSNSPLHF. Written as DNA, the CDR3 is TGCGCCAGCAGGCGGGACAGCAATTCACCCCTCCACTTT.